The rows below give T cell receptor beta chains drawn from one sample of a study of blood T cell repertoires in COVID-19. TCRdb's table, derived via immunoSEQ multiplex PCR, lists solely in-frame clones and lacks some. The data show fewer than 75,000 clones, roughly 90% seen once. Sequencing was done on a sample of peripheral blood. The receptor source for this set is a man aged 70 or older with acute or convalescent COVID-19. CDR3s leave out the opening cysteine and the closing phenylalanine or tryptophan.

J gene	V gene	CDR3 length	CDR3 protein
TRBJ1-3	TRBV18	13	ASSLDISSGNTIF
TRBJ1-2	TRBV28	11	ASSSGHLHGYT
TRBJ2-3	TRBV24-1	13	ATTERGASTDTQY
TRBJ1-2	TRBV15	13	ATSRVDGMNYGYT
TRBJ2-1	TRBV7-2	14	ASSPFGQGAYNEQF
TRBJ1-5	TRBV19	15	ASTGALGFLAGQPQH
TRBJ1-2	TRBV19	10	ASKLGGSGYT
TRBJ2-5	TRBV7-2	12	ASSLGQAQETQY
TRBJ2-3	TRBV4-3	15	ASSQYPTGTSTDTQY
TRBJ2-3	TRBV27	13	ASSLGQGSADTQY
TRBJ2-3	TRBV5-6	14	ASSFIKRGRTDTQY
TRBJ2-7	TRBV27	13	ASSLPGTRTYEQY
TRBJ2-7	TRBV4-3	13	ASSQEYPAGGEQY
TRBJ2-2	TRBV7-8	14	ASSPRGGGNTGELF
TRBJ1-2	TRBV27	13	ASSFHPDGKGGYT
TRBJ1-2	TRBV7-6	16	ASSLPPGQAQPDYGYT
TRBJ2-3	TRBV5-8	11	ASSKPGLPVKY
TRBJ2-7	TRBV11-1	12	ASRVSMGLGEQY
TRBJ1-1	TRBV2	11	ASRGDTGSEAF
TRBJ1-6	TRBV29-1	14	SVEDLQGEDNSPLH
TRBJ2-3	TRBV19	10	ASSRGGDTQY
TRBJ1-4	TRBV14	17	ASSQDPRTGVWANEKLF
TRBJ2-5	TRBV4-2	14	ASSQGGLAGPRTQY
TRBJ2-5	TRBV5-4	12	ASSGRTRGETQY
TRBJ1-1	TRBV28	12	ATRLAGRNTEAF
TRBJ1-2	TRBV4-1	11	ASSQGGQAGYT
TRBJ2-1	TRBV6-2/TRBV6-3	13	ASSYSGGGSYEQF
TRBJ2-3	TRBV7-8	12	ASSFSGPLDTQY
TRBJ1-2	TRBV2	9	ASSRGYGYT
TRBJ2-5	TRBV7-2	12	ASSLVPVQETQY
TRBJ1-2	TRBV18	12	ASSDGTGGPGYT
TRBJ1-4	TRBV19	12	ASGGGSTNEKLF
TRBJ1-5	TRBV6-2/TRBV6-3	13	ASSYSDYSNQPQH
TRBJ2-3	TRBV6-5	11	AVNRVSTDTQY
TRBJ1-6	TRBV27	12	ASSLHRNNSPLH
TRBJ1-3	TRBV11-2	13	ASSLRLASGNTIY
TRBJ2-2	TRBV30	15	AWSTTGGVFVAGELF
TRBJ2-3	TRBV15	11	ATSRGSEDTQY
TRBJ2-2	TRBV7-2	11	ASSTTNTGELF
TRBJ2-1	TRBV29-1	12	SVASDRVSGEQF
TRBJ1-6	TRBV11-1	14	ASSPHRDRAGSPLH
TRBJ2-1	TRBV27	11	ASRLSGGNEQF
TRBJ2-2	TRBV4-3	11	ASSQSSTGELF
TRBJ2-7	TRBV4-3	13	ASSQGTSGGYEQY
TRBJ1-4	TRBV5-1	14	ASSLTPRTGNEKLF
TRBJ1-4	TRBV5-1	12	ASSLGPGGEKLF
TRBJ2-6	TRBV7-9	14	ASSRTVAAGANVLT
TRBJ2-5	TRBV5-6	13	ASSFSPGGRETQY
TRBJ2-1	TRBV5-6	12	ASSFGQGFNEQF
TRBJ2-6	TRBV7-9	14	ASSSTPGVWANVLT